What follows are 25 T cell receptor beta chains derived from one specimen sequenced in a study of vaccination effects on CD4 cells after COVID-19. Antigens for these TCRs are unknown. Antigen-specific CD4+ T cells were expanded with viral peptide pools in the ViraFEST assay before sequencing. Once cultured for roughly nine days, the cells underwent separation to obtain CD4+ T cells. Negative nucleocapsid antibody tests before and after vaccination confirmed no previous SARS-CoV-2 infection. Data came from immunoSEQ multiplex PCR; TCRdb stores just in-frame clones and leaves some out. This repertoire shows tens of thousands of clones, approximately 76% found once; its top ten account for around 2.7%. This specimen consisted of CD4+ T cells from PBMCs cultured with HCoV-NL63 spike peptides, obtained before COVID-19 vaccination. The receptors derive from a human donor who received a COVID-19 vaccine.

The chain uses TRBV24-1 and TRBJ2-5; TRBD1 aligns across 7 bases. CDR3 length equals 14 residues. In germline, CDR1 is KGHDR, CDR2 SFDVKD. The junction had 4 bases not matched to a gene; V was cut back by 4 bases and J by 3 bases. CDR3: CATSDPGQKETQYF. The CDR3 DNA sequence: TGTGCCACCAGTGACCCGGGACAGAAAGAGACCCAGTACTTC.

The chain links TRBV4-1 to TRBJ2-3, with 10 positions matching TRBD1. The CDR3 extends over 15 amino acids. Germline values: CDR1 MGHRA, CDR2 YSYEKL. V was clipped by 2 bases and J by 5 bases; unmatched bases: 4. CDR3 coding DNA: TGCGCCAGCAGCCAACGACAGGGGGCTGAAGATACGCAGTATTTT. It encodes CASSQRQGAEDTQYF.

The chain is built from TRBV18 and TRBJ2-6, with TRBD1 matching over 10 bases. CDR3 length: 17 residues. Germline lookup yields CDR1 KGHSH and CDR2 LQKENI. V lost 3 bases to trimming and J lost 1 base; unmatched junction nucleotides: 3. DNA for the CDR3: TGTGCCAGCTCACCGGGACAGGGGAATTCTGGGGCCAACGTCCTGACTTTC. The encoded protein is CASSPGQGNSGANVLTF.

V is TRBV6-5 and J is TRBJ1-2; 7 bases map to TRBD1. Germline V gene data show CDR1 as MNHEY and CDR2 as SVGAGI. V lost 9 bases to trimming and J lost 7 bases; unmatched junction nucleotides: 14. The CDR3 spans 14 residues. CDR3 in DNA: TGTGCCAGTCAGGGGGGGGGCGATCGGTTTGGCTACACCTTC. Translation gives CASQGGGDRFGYTF.

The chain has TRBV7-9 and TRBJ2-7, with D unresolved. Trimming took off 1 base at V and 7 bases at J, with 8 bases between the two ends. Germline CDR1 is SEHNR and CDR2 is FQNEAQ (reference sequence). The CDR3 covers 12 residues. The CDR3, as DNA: TGTGCCAGCAGCTTAGTCGACCGTGAGCAGTACGTC. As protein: CASSLVDREQYV.

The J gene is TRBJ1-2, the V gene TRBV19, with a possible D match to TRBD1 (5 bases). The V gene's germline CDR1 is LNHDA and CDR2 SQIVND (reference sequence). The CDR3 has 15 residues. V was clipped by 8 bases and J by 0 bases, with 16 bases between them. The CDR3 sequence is CASARQTTANYGYTF. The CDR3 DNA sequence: TGTGCCAGTGCTCGACAGACGACAGCTAACTATGGCTACACCTTC.

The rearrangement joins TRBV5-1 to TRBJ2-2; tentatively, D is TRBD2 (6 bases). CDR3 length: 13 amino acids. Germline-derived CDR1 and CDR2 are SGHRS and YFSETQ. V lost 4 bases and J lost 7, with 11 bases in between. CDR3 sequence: CASSRVGLGELFF. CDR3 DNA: TGCGCCAGCAGCCGGGTGGGACTCGGGGAGCTGTTTTTT.

In nucleotides, the CDR3 is TGTGCCAGCAGTTGGCAGGGGCAAGAGACCCAGTACTTC. It specifies CASSWQGQETQYF. The chain couples TRBV6-2 or TRBV6-3 to TRBJ2-5; D is perhaps TRBD1 (6 bases). Trimming shortened V by 4 bases and J by 2 bases, and 8 bases separated the two germline ends. The germline V gene has CDR1 MNHEY and CDR2 SVGEGT. The CDR3 is 13 residues long.

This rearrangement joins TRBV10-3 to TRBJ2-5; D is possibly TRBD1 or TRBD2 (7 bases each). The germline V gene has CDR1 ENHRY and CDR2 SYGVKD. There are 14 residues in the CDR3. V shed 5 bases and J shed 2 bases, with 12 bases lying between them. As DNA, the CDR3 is TGTGCCATCAGTCCAGGGGGGGGACAAGAGACCCAGTACTTC. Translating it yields CAISPGGGQETQYF.

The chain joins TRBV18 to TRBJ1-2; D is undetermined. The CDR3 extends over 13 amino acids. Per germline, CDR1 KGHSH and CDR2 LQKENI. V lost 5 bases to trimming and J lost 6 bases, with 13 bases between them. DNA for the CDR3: TGTGCCAGCTCATCGTGGGGTCAGGATGGCTACACCTTC. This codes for CASSSWGQDGYTF.

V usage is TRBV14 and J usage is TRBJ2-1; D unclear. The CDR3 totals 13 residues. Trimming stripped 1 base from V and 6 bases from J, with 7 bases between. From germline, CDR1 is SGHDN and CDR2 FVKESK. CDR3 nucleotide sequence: TGTGCCAGCAGCCAAGTAGTTGGCAATGAGCAGTTCTTC. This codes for CASSQVVGNEQFF.

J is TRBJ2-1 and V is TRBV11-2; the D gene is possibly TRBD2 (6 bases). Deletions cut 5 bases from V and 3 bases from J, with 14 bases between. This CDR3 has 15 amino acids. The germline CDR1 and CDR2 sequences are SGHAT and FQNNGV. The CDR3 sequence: CASSPPGGYYNEQFF. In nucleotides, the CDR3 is TGTGCCAGCAGCCCCCCCGGGGGATACTACAATGAGCAGTTCTTC.

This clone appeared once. CDR3 nucleotide sequence: TGCGCCAGCAGCTTGGCGTCAAAACAAGAGACCCAGTACTTC. Amino acid sequence: CASSLASKQETQYF. V and J are TRBV5-1 and TRBJ2-5; D is unresolved. The CDR3 has 14 residues. Looked up from germline, CDR1 is SGHRS and CDR2 is YFSETQ. V was trimmed by 0 bases and J by 2 bases, leaving 8 bases between them.

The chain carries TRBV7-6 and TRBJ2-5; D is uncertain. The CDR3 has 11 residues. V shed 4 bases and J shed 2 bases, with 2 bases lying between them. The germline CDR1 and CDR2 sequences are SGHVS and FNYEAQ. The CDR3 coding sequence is TGTGCCAGCAGCTGGCAAGAGACCCAGTACTTC. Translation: CASSWQETQYF.

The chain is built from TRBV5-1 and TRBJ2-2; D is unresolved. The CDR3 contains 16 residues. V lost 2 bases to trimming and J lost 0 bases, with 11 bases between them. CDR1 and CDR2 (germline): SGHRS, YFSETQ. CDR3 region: CASSFSATSNTGELFF. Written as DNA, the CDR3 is TGCGCCAGCAGCTTTAGTGCCACCTCGAACACCGGGGAGCTGTTTTTT.

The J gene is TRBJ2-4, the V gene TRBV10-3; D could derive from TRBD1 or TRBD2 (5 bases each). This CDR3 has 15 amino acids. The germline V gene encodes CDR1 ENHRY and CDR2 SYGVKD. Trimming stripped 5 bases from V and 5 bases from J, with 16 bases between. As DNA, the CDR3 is TGTGCCATCAGTTACACCCGGGACGGGCAAAACATTCAGTACTTC. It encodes CAISYTRDGQNIQYF.

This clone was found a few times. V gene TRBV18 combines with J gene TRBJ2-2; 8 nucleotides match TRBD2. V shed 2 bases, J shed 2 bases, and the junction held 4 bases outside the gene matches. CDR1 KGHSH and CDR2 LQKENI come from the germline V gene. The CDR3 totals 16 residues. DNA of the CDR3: TGTGCCAGCTCACCATCCGCGGGGGGAAACACCGGGGAGCTGTTTTTT. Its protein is CASSPSAGGNTGELFF.

The DNA of the CDR3 is TGTGCCAGCAGTCCTACACCGTATCAGCCCCAGCATTTT. Translated: CASSPTPYQPQHF. J is TRBJ1-5 and V is TRBV28, with no clear D. Germline V CDR1 and CDR2: MDHEN, SYDVKM. The CDR3 contains 13 residues. V lost 5 bases and J lost 5, with 10 bases in between.

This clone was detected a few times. The CDR3 sequence: CASSLNRNTEAFF. CDR3 in DNA: TGTGCCAGCAGTTTAAACAGGAACACTGAAGCTTTCTTT. The chain couples TRBV27 to TRBJ1-1; D remains unclear. The CDR3 totals 13 residues. In germline, CDR1 is MNHEY, CDR2 SMNVEV (reference sequence). V lost 2 bases and J 1 base, leaving 5 bases between the germline ends.

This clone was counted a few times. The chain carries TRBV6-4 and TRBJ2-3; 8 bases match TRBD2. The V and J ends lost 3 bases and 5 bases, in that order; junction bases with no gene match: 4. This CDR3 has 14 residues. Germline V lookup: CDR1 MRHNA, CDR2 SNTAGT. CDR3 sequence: CASSESGGGDTQYF. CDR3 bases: TGTGCCAGCAGTGAGTCGGGGGGGGGAGATACGCAGTATTTT.

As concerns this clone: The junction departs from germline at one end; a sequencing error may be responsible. The CDR3 nucleotides read TGCGCCAGCACCTTGAACCATGCGGCCACCGGGGAGCTGTTTTTT. Protein: CASTLNHAATGELFF. The chain employs TRBV5-1 and TRBJ2-2, with no clear D. Germline V CDR1 and CDR2: SGHRS, YFSETQ. CDR3 length: 15 amino acids.

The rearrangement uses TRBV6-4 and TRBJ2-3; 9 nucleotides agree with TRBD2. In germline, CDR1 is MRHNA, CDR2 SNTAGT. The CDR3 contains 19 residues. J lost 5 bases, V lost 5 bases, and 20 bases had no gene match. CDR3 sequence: CASSSVGGRAPHTQDTQYF. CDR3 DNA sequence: TGTGCCAGCAGTTCGGTCGGCGGGAGGGCCCCTCACACACAAGATACGCAGTATTTT.

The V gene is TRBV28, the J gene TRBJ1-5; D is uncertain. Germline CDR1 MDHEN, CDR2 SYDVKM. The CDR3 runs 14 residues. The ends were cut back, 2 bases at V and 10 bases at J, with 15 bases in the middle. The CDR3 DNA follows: TGTGCCAGCAGTTTACGACTTATATCACAACCCCAGCATTTT. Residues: CASSLRLISQPQHF.

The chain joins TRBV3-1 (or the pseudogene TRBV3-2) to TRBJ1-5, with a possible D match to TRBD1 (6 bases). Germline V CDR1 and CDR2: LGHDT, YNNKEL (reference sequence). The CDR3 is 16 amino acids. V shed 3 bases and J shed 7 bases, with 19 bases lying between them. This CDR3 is CASSQGRAGGGQPQHF. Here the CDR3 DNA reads TGTGCCAGCAGCCAGGGTCGGGCCGGGGGCGGGCAGCCCCAGCATTTT.

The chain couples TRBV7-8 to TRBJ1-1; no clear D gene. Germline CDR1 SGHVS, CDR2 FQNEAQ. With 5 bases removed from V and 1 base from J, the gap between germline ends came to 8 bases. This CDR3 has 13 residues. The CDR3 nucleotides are TGTGCCAGCAGCCAGGCCGAGAACACTGAAGCTTTCTTT. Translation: CASSQAENTEAFF.